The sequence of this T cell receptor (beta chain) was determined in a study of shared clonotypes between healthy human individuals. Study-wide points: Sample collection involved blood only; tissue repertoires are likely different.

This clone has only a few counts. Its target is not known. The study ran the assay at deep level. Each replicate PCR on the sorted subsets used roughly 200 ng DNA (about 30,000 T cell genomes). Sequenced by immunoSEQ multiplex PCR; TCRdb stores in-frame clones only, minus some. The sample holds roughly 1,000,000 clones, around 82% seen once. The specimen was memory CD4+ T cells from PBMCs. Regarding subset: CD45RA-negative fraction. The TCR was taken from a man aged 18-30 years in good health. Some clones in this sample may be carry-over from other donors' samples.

CDR3 DNA: TGTGCCAGCAAGGGGAGATCCGGGGCCAACGTCCTGACTTTC. Protein product: CASKGRSGANVLTF. The chain uses TRBV2 and TRBJ2-6; possibly TRBD1 or TRBD2 for D (5 bases each). In germline, CDR1 is SNHLY, CDR2 FYNNEI. The CDR3 has 14 amino acids. V lost 7 bases and J 4 bases, leaving 11 bases between the germline ends.